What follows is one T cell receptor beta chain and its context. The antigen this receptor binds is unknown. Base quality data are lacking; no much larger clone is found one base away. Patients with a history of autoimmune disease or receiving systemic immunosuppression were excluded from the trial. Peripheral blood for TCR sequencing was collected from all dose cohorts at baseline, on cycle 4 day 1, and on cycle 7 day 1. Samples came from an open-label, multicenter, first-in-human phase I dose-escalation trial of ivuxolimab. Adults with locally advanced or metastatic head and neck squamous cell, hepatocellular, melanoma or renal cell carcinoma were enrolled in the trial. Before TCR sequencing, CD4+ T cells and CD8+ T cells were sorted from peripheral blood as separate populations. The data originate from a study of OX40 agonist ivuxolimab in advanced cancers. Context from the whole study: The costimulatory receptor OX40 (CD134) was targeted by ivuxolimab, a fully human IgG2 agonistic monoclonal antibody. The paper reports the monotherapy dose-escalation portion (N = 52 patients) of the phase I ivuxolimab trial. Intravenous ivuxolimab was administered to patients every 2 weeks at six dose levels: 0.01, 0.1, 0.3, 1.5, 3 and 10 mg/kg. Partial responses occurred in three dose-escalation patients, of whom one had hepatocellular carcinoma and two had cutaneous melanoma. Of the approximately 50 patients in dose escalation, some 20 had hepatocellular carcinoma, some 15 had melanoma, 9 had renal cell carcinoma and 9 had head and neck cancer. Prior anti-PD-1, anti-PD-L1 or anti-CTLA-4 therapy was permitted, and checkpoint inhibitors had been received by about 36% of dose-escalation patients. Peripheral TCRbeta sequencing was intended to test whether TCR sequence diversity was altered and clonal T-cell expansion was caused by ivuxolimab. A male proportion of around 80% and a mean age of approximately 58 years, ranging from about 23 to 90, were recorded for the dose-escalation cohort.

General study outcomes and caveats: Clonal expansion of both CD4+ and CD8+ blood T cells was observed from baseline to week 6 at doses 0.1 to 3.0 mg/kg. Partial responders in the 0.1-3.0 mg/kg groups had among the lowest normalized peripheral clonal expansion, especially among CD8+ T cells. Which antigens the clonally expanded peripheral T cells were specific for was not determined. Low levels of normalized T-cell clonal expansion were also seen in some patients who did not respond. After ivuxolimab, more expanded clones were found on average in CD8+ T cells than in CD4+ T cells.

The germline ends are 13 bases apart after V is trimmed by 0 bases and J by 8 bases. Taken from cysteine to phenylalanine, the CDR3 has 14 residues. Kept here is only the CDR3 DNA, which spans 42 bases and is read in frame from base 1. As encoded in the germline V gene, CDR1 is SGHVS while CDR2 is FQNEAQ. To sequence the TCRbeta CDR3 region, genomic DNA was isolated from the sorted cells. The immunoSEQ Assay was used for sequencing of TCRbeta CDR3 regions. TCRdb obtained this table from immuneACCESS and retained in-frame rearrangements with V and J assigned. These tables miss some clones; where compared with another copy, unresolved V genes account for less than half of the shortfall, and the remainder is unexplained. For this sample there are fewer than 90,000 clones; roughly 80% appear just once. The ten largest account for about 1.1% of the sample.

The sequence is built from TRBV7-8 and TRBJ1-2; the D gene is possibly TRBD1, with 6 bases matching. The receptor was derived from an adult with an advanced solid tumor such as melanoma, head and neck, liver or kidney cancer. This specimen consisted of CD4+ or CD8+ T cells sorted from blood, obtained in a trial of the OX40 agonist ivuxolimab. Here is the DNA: TGTGCCAGCAGCTTAGCGGGGGCCCCTAAGGGCTACACCTTC. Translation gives CASSLAGAPKGYTF.